The 7 T cell receptor beta chains below were found in one sample sequenced in a study of Tregs in tolerant kidney transplant recipients. TCRdb keeps only in-frame clones here, not all; method: immunoSEQ multiplex PCR. The data show 110,000 or so clones, roughly 92% seen once. The sample comprised CD4+ T cells from blood. These receptors were taken from a human donor in good health.

CDR3 in DNA: TGTGCCAGCAGTTACGGGGGTACGGACAGGGGTAATGGCTACACCTTC. Encoded protein: CASSYGGTDRGNGYTF. The J gene is TRBJ1-2, the V gene TRBV6-5; 9 bases line up with TRBD1. In germline, CDR1 is MNHEY, CDR2 SVGAGI. After removal of 2 bases from V and 6 bases from J, the junction contained 10 bases not matched to a gene. The CDR3 is 16 residues long.

The V gene is TRBV7-9, the J gene TRBJ1-1; D remains unclear. V gave up 2 bases and J gave up 2 bases, with 6 bases separating them. The CDR3 covers 13 residues. Germline CDR1 and CDR2: SEHNR and FQNEAQ (reference sequence). The CDR3 spells CASSLLPNTEAFF. CDR3 DNA sequence: TGTGCCAGCAGCTTACTGCCAAACACTGAAGCTTTCTTT.

The V and J genes are TRBV5-5 and TRBJ1-5; D remains ambiguous. CDR1 is SGHKS, CDR2 YYEKEE, per germline (reference sequence). There are 14 residues in the CDR3. V lost 4 bases, J lost 5 bases, and 13 bases lay in between. CDR3 region: CASSGNAGDQPQHF. DNA for the CDR3: TGTGCCAGCAGCGGAAACGCCGGGGATCAGCCCCAGCATTTT.

V gene TRBV7-8 combines with J gene TRBJ1-1; unclear D gene. The CDR3 is 15 residues long. The germline V gene has CDR1 SGHVS and CDR2 FQNEAQ. Trimming removed 5 bases from V and 0 bases from J, with 13 bases in between. The CDR3 loop is CASSIGRGMNTEAFF. The CDR3 region has the DNA TGTGCCAGCAGCATTGGGAGAGGGATGAACACTGAAGCTTTCTTT.

V usage is TRBV7-8 and J usage is TRBJ2-5; 10 bases align to TRBD2. Germline V gene data show CDR1 as SGHVS and CDR2 as FQNEAQ. The CDR3 has 16 amino acids. Trimming removed 1 base from V and 4 bases from J; junction bases left unmatched: 6. This CDR3 is CASSLGGTSVGETQYF. DNA of the CDR3: TGTGCCAGCAGCTTAGGAGGGACTAGCGTTGGAGAGACCCAGTACTTC.

V gene TRBV5-1 combines with J gene TRBJ2-7; TRBD1 aligns across 7 bases. The CDR3 is made up of 14 amino acids. Germline V gene sequence: CDR1 SGHRS, CDR2 YFSETQ. J gave up 0 bases and V 4 bases, and 4 bases lay outside the gene matches. DNA for the CDR3: TGCGCCAGCAGCCCGACAGGGAACTCCTACGAGCAGTACTTC. Translated: CASSPTGNSYEQYF.

V is TRBV30 and J is TRBJ2-5; 10 bases fit TRBD2. This CDR3 is built from 15 residues. Germline-derived CDR1 and CDR2 are GTSNPN and SVGIG (reference sequence). V trimming: 0 bases; J trimming: 9 bases; junction bases outside the gene matches: 10. The CDR3: CAWSVTSGRVGAQYF. The DNA for the CDR3 is TGTGCCTGGAGTGTAACCAGCGGGAGGGTCGGGGCCCAGTACTTC.